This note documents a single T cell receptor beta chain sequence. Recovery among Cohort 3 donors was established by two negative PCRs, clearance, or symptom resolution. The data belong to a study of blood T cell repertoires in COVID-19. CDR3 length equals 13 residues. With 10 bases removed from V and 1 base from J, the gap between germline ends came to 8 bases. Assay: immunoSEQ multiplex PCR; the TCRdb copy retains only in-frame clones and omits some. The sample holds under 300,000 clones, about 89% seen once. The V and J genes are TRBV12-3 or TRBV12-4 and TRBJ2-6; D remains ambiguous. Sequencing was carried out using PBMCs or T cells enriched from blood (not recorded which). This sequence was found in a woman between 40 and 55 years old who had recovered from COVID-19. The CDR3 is CAIQVSGANVLTF. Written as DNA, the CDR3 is TGTGCCATTCAGGTGTCTGGGGCCAACGTCCTGACTTTC.